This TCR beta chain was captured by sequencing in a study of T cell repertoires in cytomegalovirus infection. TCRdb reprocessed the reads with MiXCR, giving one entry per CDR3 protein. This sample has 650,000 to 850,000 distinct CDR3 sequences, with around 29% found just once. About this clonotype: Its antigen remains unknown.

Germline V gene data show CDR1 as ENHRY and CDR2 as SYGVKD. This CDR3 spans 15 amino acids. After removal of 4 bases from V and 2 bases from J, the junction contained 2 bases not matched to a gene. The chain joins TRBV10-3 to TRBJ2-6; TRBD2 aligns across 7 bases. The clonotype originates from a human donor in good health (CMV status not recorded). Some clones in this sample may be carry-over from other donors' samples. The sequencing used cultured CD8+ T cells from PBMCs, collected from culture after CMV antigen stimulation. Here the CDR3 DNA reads TGTGCCATCAGTGGCGGGGGTACTGGGGCCAACGTCCTGACTTTC. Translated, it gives CAISGGGTGANVLTF.